What follows describes a single T cell receptor beta chain. Its antigen is undetermined. The entry originates in a study of shared clonotypes between healthy human individuals. Study summary: Samples came from two female and a few male donors aged 18 to 49. General observations from the study: Few donors limited the genetic and exposure-history diversity represented. Among donors, clonotype sharing was expected to be affected by sequencing depth.

The donors were adults (healthy and HIV-negative) with no recent acute infections or vaccinations. The CDR3 runs to 15 residues. Per germline, CDR1 MDHEN and CDR2 SYDVKM. Trimming cost V 10 bases and J 1 base; bases outside gene matches: 10. Clones were read by immunoSEQ multiplex PCR, and TCRdb kept only the in-frame ones, dropping some. The sample records more than 400,000 clones, about 84% being singletons. The sample comprised PBMCs. The rearrangement uses TRBV28 and TRBJ2-7, with 10 bases fitting TRBD2. This TCR came from a woman aged 40 to 49 in good health. Some clones in this sample may be carry-over from other donors' samples. The DNA for the CDR3 is TGTGCCACCACGCCTAGCGGGAGCCCATCCTACGAGCAGTACTTC. It codes for CATTPSGSPSYEQYF.